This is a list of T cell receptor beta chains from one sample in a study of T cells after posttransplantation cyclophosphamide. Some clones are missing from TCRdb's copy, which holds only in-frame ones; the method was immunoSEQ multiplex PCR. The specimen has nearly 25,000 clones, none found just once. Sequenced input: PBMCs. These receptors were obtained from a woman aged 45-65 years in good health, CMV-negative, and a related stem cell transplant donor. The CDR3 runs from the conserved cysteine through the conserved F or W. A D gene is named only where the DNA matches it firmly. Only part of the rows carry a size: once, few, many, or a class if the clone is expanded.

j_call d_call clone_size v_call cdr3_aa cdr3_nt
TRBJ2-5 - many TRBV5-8 CASSLAGLETQYF TGTGCCAGCAGCTTGGCAGGCCTCGAGACCCAGTACTTC
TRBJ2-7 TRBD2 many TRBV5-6 CASSLVLAGGLYEQYF TGTGCCAGCAGCTTGGTTCTAGCGGGAGGGCTCTACGAGCAGTACTTC
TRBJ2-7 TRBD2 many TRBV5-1 CASSTGLAGVADEQYF TGCGCCAGCAGCACGGGACTAGCGGGAGTCGCCGACGAGCAGTACTTC
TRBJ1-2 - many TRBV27 CASKRKNEANYGYTF TGTGCCAGCAAGAGGAAGAATGAAGCTAACTATGGCTACACCTTC
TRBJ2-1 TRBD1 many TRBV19 CASSIPGQDFNEQFF TGTGCCAGTAGTATCCCAGGACAGGACTTCAATGAGCAGTTCTTC
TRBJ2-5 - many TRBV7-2 CASSRLATEGTQYF TGTGCCAGCAGCCGATTGGCAACAGAGGGGACCCAGTACTTC
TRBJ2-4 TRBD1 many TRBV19 CASSIWTGGEMLAKNIQYF TGTGCCAGTAGTATTTGGACAGGGGGTGAGATGTTGGCCAAAAACATTCAGTACTTC
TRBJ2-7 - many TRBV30 CAWSTPLGGSYEQYF TGTGCCTGGAGTACCCCCCTGGGGGGCTCCTACGAGCAGTACTTC
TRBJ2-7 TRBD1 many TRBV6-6 CASSQLQGAGEQYF TGTGCCAGCAGTCAGCTACAGGGGGCTGGGGAGCAGTACTTC
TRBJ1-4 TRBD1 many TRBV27 CASSSASTGGNEKLFF TGTGCCAGCAGTTCGGCCTCCACAGGGGGTAATGAAAAACTGTTTTTT
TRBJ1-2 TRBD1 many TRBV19 CASSKPSGTGIGYTF TGTGCCAGTAGTAAGCCCTCCGGGACAGGGATTGGCTACACCTTC
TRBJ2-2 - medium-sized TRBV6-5 CASSYSTHTGELFF TGTGCCAGCAGTTATTCGACACACACCGGGGAGCTGTTTTTT
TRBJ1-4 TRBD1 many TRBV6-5 CASSLLQGVEKLFF TGTGCCAGCAGTCTCTTACAGGGGGTGGAAAAACTGTTTTTT
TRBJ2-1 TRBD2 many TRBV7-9 CASSLLAGAITEQFF TGTGCCAGCAGCTTACTTGCGGGAGCGATTACTGAGCAGTTCTTC
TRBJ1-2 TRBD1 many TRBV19 CASSNPTGVWYGYTF TGTGCCAGTAGTAACCCGACAGGGGTTTGGTATGGCTACACCTTC
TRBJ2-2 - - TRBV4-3 CASSRTTVPGELFF TGCGCCAGCAGCCGTACTACCGTCCCCGGGGAGCTGTTTTTT
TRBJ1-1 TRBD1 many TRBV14 CASGRAGTGSLTEAFF TGTGCCAGCGGCCGGGCCGGGACAGGGTCGCTCACTGAAGCTTTCTTT
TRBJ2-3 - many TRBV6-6 CATRTSTDTQYF TGTGCCACCCGTACTAGCACAGATACGCAGTATTTT
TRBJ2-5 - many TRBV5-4 CASSSRYQGPRQETQYF TGTGCCAGCAGCTCCAGGTATCAGGGGCCGAGACAAGAGACCCAGTACTTC
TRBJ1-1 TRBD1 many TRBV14 CASSLRTGMGTEAFF TGTGCCAGCAGCCTCCGGACAGGGATGGGCACTGAAGCTTTCTTT
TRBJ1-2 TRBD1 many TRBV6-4 CASSPGTGYGYTF TGTGCCAGCAGTCCTGGGACAGGCTATGGCTACACCTTC
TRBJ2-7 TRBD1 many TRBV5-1 CASRWTGIDPYEQYF TGCGCCAGCAGGTGGACAGGCATAGACCCTTACGAGCAGTACTTC
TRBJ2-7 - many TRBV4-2 CASSPSPPKGGTPYEQYF TGTGCCAGCAGCCCGTCTCCCCCCAAGGGAGGTACGCCCTACGAGCAGTACTTC
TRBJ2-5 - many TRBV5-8 CASSPERRTRPGEYF TGTGCCAGCAGCCCCGAACGCAGGACGCGACCGGGGGAGTACTTC
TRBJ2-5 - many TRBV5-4 CASSRTVIQETQYF TGTGCCAGCAGCCGAACAGTAATCCAAGAGACCCAGTACTTC
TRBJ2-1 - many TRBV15 CATSRAPELYNEQFF TGTGCCACCAGCAGAGCCCCGGAGTTGTACAATGAGCAGTTCTTC
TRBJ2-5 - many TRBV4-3 CASSQVHAGETQYF TGCGCCAGCAGCCAAGTCCATGCCGGGGAGACCCAGTACTTC
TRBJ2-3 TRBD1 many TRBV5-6 CASTIPRGGRGDTQYF TGTGCCAGCACCATACCGAGAGGGGGCCGTGGAGATACGCAGTATTTT
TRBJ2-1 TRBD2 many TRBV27 CASSLLPGGHYNEQFF TGTGCCAGCAGTTTATTACCGGGAGGACATTACAATGAGCAGTTCTTC
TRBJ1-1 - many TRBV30 CAWRRRTEAFF TGTGCCTGGAGGCGGCGAACTGAAGCTTTCTTT
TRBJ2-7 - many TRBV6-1 CASISWREYEQYF TGTGCCAGCATCTCGTGGAGGGAATACGAGCAGTACTTC
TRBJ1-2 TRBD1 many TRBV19 CASSIYPGQSSFYGYTF TGTGCCAGTAGTATTTACCCGGGACAGTCATCGTTCTATGGCTACACCTTC
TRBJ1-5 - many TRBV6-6 CASSPGSNQPQHF TGTGCCAGCAGTCCAGGTAGCAATCAGCCCCAGCATTTT
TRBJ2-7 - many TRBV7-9 CASSSPRRVGHHEQYF TGTGCCAGCAGCTCTCCCCGGCGGGTGGGACACCACGAGCAGTACTTC
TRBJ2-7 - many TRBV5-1 CASSLTGSQRSYEQYF TGCGCCAGCAGCTTAACCGGTTCTCAGCGCTCCTACGAGCAGTACTTC
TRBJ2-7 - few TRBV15 CATSRDGTKSYEQYF TGTGCCACCAGCAGGGACGGGACAAAGTCCTACGAGCAGTACTTC
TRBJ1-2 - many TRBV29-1 CSVDGTGKGYGYTF TGCAGCGTTGATGGTACAGGGAAGGGCTATGGCTACACCTTC
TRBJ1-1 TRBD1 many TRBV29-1 CSVEGRTGDKAFF TGCAGCGTTGAAGGCCGGACAGGGGACAAAGCTTTCTTT
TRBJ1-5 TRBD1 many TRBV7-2 CASSLRGQNKQPQHF TGTGCCAGCAGCTTAAGGGGACAGAACAAACAGCCCCAGCATTTT
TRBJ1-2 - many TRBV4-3 CASSQDPLEGLGSGGYTF TGCGCCAGCAGCCAAGACCCTTTGGAGGGGCTGGGGTCCGGTGGCTACACCTTC
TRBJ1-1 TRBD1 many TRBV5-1 CASSFAGQGGTEAFF TGCGCCAGCAGTTTTGCGGGACAGGGAGGCACTGAAGCTTTCTTT
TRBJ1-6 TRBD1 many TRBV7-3 CASSQGAGNSPLHF TGTGCCAGCAGTCAGGGGGCCGGTAATTCACCCCTCCACTTT
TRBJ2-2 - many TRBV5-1 CASSAVQNTGELFF TGCGCCAGCAGCGCGGTGCAGAACACCGGGGAGCTGTTTTTT
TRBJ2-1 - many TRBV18 CASSLWNRDSSYNEQFF TGTGCCAGCTCACTTTGGAACCGGGACTCCTCCTACAATGAGCAGTTCTTC
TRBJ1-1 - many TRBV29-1 CSGGLWTEAFF TGCAGCGGGGGGCTGTGGACTGAAGCTTTCTTT
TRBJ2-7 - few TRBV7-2 CASSLGQAYYEQYF TGTGCCAGCAGCTTAGGACAGGCATACTACGAGCAGTACTTC
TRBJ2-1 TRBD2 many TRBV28 CASSSDGRLAGVYNEQFF TGTGCCAGCAGTTCCGACGGACGGCTAGCGGGAGTCTACAATGAGCAGTTCTTC
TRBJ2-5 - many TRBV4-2 CASSQDEGGIGTQYF TGTGCCAGCAGCCAAGATGAAGGGGGTATCGGGACCCAGTACTTC
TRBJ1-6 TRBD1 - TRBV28 CASSLAIDRGRNSPLHF TGTGCCAGCAGTTTAGCTATCGACAGGGGTAGGAATTCACCCCTCCACTTT
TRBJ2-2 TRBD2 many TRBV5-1 CASSLGLAGGPDGELFF TGCGCCAGCAGCCTCGGACTAGCGGGGGGGCCTGACGGGGAGCTGTTTTTT
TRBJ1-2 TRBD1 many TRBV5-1 CASSTGQIYGYTF TGCGCCAGCAGCACGGGACAGATCTATGGCTACACCTTC
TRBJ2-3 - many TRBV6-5 CASSYALAHTQYF TGTGCCAGCAGTTACGCACTAGCCCATACGCAGTATTTT
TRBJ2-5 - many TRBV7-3 CASSKLSRARETQYF TGTGCCAGCAGCAAACTCTCCAGGGCTCGAGAGACCCAGTACTTC
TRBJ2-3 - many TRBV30 CAWSVLGLTVTDTQYF TGTGCCTGGAGTGTACTAGGACTAACCGTCACAGATACGCAGTATTTT
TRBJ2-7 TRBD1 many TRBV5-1 CASSLAPGTGYEQYF TGCGCCAGCAGCTTGGCCCCCGGGACAGGCTACGAGCAGTACTTC
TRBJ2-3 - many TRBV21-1 CASRLTGGTDTQYF TGTGCCAGCAGGCTGACAGGGGGGACAGATACGCAGTATTTT
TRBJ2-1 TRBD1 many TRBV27 CASKTRDRAYNEQFF TGTGCCAGTAAGACCCGGGACAGGGCATACAATGAGCAGTTCTTC
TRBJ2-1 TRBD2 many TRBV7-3 CASSLFGSGRASSDNEQFF TGTGCCAGCAGCTTATTTGGTAGCGGGAGGGCCTCTTCCGACAATGAGCAGTTCTTC
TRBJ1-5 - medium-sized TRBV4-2 CASSQDGAVNQPQHF TGTGCCAGCAGCCAAGATGGGGCAGTAAATCAGCCCCAGCATTTT